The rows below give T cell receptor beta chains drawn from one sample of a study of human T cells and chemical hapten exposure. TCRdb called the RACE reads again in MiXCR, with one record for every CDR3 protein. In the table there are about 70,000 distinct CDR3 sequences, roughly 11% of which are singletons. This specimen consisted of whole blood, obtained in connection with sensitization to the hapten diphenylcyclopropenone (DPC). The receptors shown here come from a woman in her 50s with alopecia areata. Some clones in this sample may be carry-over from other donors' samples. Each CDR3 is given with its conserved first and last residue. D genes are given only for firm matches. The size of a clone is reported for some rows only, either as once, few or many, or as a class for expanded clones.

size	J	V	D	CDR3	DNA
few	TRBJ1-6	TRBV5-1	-	CASSLVGSNSPLHF	TGCGCCAGCAGCTTGGTAGGGAGTAATTCACCCCTCCACTTT
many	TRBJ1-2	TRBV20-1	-	CSANPAGVGYGYTF	TGCAGTGCTAACCCTGCTGGGGTGGGCTATGGCTACACCTTC
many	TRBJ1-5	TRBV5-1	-	CASSRTVDQPQHF	TGCGCCAGCAGCCGGACAGTCGATCAGCCCCAGCATTTT
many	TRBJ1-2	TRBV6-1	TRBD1	CASSAGQGNYGYTF	TGTGCCAGCAGTGCCGGACAGGGGAACTATGGCTACACCTTC
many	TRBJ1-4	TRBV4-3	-	CASSQVGVLGEKLFF	TGCGCCAGCAGCCAAGTAGGCGTTTTGGGGGAAAAACTGTTTTTT
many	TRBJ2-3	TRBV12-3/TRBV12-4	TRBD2	CASSFRRGSTDTQYF	TGTGCCAGCAGTTTCAGGCGGGGGAGCACAGATACGCAGTATTTT
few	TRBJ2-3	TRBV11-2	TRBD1	CASSFGQGARGTDTQYF	TGTGCCAGCAGTTTTGGACAGGGGGCGCGAGGCACAGATACGCAGTATTTT
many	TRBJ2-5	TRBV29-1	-	CSASPGLRKETQYF	TGCAGCGCCTCGCCAGGGTTAAGGAAAGAGACCCAGTACTTC
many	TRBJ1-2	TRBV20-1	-	CSASAGTRSGGYTF	TGCAGTGCTAGCGCTGGGACACGGAGTGGAGGCTACACCTTC
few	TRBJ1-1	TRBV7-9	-	CASSLGESSGAFF	TGTGCCAGCAGCTTAGGGGAGTCCTCCGGAGCTTTCTTT
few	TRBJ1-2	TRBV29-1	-	CSVEYRQGLANYGYTF	TGCAGCGTTGAATACAGGCAGGGGCTGGCTAACTATGGCTACACCTTC
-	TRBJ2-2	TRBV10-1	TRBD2	CASSERTSGSNTGELFF	TGCGCCAGCAGTGAGCGGACTAGCGGGAGCAACACCGGGGAGCTGTTTTTT
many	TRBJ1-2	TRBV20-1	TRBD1	CSGVWTGSDYGYTF	TGCAGCGGAGTCTGGACAGGGTCGGACTATGGCTACACCTTC
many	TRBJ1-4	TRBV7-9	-	CASSLAEGKLFF	TGTGCCAGCAGCTTAGCGGAGGGGAAACTGTTTTTT
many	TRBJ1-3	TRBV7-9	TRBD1	CASSSDRAGNTIYF	TGTGCCAGCAGCTCGGACAGGGCGGGAAACACCATATATTTT
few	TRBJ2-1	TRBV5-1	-	CASSLYGGNNEQFF	TGCGCCAGCAGCCTGTACGGGGGCAACAATGAGCAGTTCTTC
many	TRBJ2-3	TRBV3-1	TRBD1	CASSLTGATSTDTQYF	TGTGCCAGCAGCCTCACAGGGGCTACTAGCACAGATACGCAGTATTTT
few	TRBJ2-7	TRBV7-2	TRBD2	CASSQTSGSFYEQYF	TGTGCCAGCAGCCAAACTAGCGGGAGCTTTTACGAGCAGTACTTC
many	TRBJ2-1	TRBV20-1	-	CSARPGESYNEQFF	TGCAGTGCTAGGCCGGGAGAGTCCTACAATGAGCAGTTCTTC
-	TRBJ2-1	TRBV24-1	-	CATSESRTRDEQFF	TGTGCCACCAGTGAATCCAGGACCCGGGATGAGCAGTTCTTC
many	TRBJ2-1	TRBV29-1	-	CSVGSTVIYNEQFF	TGCAGCGTTGGGTCTACAGTAATTTACAATGAGCAGTTCTTC
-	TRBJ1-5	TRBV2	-	CASSVNRPDQPQHF	TGTGCCAGCAGTGTAAACAGGCCTGATCAGCCCCAGCATTTT
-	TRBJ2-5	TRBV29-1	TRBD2	CSVEDRGLAGPNF	TGCAGCGTTGAAGATCGTGGCCTAGCGGGCCCCAACTTC
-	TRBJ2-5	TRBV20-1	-	CSASGLGGAEETQYF	TGCAGTGCTAGTGGACTAGGGGGCGCGGAAGAGACCCAGTACTTC
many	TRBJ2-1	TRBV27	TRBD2	CASSLRLASYNEQFF	TGTGCCAGCAGTTTGAGACTAGCCTCCTACAATGAGCAGTTCTTC
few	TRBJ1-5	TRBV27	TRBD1	CASSEGQVNNQPQHF	TGTGCCAGCAGTGAGGGACAGGTGAACAATCAGCCCCAGCATTTT
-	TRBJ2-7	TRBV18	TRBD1	CASSPDRGGVYEQYF	TGTGCCAGCTCACCGGACAGGGGGGGAGTCTACGAGCAGTACTTC
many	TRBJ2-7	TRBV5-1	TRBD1	CASSLTGQGNSYEQYF	TGCGCCAGCAGCTTAACCGGACAGGGCAACTCCTACGAGCAGTACTTC
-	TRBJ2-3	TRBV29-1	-	CSSNPGSTDTQYF	TGCAGCAGTAACCCGGGAAGCACAGATACGCAGTATTTT